Listed below are T cell receptor beta chains from one sample, sequenced in a study of blood T cell repertoires in COVID-19. Sequencing used immunoSEQ multiplex PCR; TCRdb keeps in-frame clones, though not all of them. This table holds roughly 260,000 clones, 86% found once. The source material was PBMCs or T cells enriched from blood (not recorded which). All receptors come from a woman under 30 who had recovered from COVID-19. CDR3s include the opening cysteine and the closing phenylalanine or tryptophan. D genes are given only for firm matches.

cdr3_aa d_call j_call v_call
CASSDRGPYEEQYF TRBD1 TRBJ2-7 TRBV27
CASSSGQGYSLNTGELFF TRBD1 TRBJ2-2 TRBV28
CASSALARYTDTQYF . TRBJ2-3 TRBV7-6
CASSLVAGNSPLHF . TRBJ1-6 TRBV5-1
CASSPTVRKETQYF . TRBJ2-5 TRBV27
CASSTGANYGYTF TRBD1 TRBJ1-2 TRBV6-5
CASSDPGRISTDTQYF . TRBJ2-3 TRBV2
CASSNARVQGGTQYF . TRBJ2-3 TRBV7-2
CATSRASFRGEQYF . TRBJ2-7 TRBV15
CATSREINTEAFF . TRBJ1-1 TRBV10-1
CASSLAGGPHEQFF TRBD2 TRBJ2-1 TRBV28
CASSPTARANYGYTF . TRBJ1-2 TRBV7-9
CASTLRTGVGHEQFF TRBD1 TRBJ2-1 TRBV23-1
CASTVGGLSEQYF . TRBJ2-7 TRBV5-1
CASSVTYEQYF . TRBJ2-7 TRBV28
CASSQGQGANQPQHF TRBD1 TRBJ1-5 TRBV4-1
CASRHSLGYTEAFF . TRBJ1-1 TRBV3-1/TRBV3-2
CATSGLAGAYEQYF TRBD2 TRBJ2-7 TRBV24-1
CASTSDSYEQYF . TRBJ2-7 TRBV12-3/TRBV12-4
CASSLRGGSSAGYNEQFF TRBD2 TRBJ2-1 TRBV11-3
CATGAGVAEQFF TRBD2 TRBJ2-1 TRBV24-1
CASSLGPGGLNTEAFF . TRBJ1-1 TRBV19
CASTPGFTGELFF . TRBJ2-2 TRBV9
CASSIADGETQYF . TRBJ2-5 TRBV3-1/TRBV3-2
CASSGVWGDTEAFF . TRBJ1-1 TRBV9
CASSYGAAGELFF . TRBJ2-2 TRBV6-5
CSAIGQARYEQFF TRBD1 TRBJ2-1 TRBV29-1
CASSHTTGGSGNTIYF TRBD1 TRBJ1-3 TRBV6-6